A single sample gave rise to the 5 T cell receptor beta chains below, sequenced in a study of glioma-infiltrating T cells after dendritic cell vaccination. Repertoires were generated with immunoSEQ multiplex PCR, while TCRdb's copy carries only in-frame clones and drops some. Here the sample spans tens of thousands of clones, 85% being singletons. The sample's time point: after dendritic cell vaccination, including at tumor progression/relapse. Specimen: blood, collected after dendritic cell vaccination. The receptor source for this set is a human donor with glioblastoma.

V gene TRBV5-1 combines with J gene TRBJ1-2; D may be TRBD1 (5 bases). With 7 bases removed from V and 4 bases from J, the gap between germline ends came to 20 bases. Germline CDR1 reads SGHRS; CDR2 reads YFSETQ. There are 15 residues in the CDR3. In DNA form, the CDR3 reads TGCGCCAGCCCACCTTCCGGGGGAGTAGGCTATGGCTACACCTTC. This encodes CASPPSGGVGYGYTF.

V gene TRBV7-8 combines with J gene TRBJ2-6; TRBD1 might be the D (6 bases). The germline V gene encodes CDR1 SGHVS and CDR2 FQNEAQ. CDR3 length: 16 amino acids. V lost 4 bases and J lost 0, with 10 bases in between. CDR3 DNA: TGTGCCAGCAGCTACAGGGAAGGCTCTGGGGCCAACGTCCTGACTTTC. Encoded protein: CASSYREGSGANVLTF. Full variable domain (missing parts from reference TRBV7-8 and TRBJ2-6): GAGVSQSPRYKVAKRGQDVALRCDPISGHVSLFWYQQALGQGPEFLTYFQNEAQLDKSGLPSDRFFAERPEGSVSTLKIQRTQQEDSAVYLCASSYREGSGANVLTFGAGSRLTVL.

The CDR3 region is CASRRDSYNNYGYTF. CDR3 coding DNA: TGTGCCAGCAGGCGGGACAGCTATAATAACTATGGCTACACCTTC. This rearrangement joins TRBV6-5 to TRBJ1-2, with TRBD1 matching over 7 bases. Germline V gives CDR1 MNHEY, CDR2 SVGAGI. V shed 6 bases, J shed 1 base, and the junction held 8 bases outside the gene matches. CDR3 length: 15 amino acids.

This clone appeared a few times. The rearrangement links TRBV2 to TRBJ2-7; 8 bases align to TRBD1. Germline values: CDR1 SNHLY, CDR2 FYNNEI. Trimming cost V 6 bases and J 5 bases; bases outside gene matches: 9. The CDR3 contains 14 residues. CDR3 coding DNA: TGTGCCAGCAGACGAGGACAGGGTAGCAACGAGCAGTACTTC. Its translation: CASRRGQGSNEQYF.

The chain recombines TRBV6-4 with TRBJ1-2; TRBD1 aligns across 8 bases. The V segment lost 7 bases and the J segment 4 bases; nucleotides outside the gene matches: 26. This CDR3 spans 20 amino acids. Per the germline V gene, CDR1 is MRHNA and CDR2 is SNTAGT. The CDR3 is CASNAPARGQETSPGYGYTF. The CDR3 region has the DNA TGTGCCAGCAACGCCCCCGCCCGGGGACAGGAGACTTCCCCCGGCTATGGCTACACCTTC.